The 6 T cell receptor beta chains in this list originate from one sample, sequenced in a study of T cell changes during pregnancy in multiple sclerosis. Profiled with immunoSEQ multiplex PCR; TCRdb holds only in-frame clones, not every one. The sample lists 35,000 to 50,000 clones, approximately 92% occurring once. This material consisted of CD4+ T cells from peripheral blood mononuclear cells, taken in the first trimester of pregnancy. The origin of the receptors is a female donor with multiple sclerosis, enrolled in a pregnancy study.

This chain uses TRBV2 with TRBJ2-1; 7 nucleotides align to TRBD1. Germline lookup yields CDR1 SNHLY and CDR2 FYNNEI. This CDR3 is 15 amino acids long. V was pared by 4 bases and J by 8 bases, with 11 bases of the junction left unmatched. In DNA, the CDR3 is TGTGCCAGCAGTGGAGGGGGCCTCGGCGCATATGAGCAGTTCTTC. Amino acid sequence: CASSGGGLGAYEQFF. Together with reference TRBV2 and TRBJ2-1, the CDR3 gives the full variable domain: EPEVTQTPSHQVTQMGQEVILRCVPISNHLYFYWYRQILGQKVEFLVSFYNNEISEKSEIFDDQFSVERPDGSNFTLKIRSTKLEDSAMYFCASSGGGLGAYEQFFGPGTRLTVL.

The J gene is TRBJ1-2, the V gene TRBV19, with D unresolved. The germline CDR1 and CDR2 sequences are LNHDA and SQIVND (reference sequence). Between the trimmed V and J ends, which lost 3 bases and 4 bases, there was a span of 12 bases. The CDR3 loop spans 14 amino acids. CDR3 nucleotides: TGTGCCAGTAGTATGGGCAGCTCAGGCTATGGCTACACCTTC. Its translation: CASSMGSSGYGYTF.

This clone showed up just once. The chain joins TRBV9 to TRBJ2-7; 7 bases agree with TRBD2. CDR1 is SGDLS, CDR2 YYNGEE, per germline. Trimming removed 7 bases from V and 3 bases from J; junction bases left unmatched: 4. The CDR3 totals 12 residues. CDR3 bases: TGTGCCAGCGGCCGGGGGGACTACGAGCAGTACTTC. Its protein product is CASGRGDYEQYF. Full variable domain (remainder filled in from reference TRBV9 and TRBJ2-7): DSGVTQTPKHLITATGQRVTLRCSPRSGDLSVYWYQQSLDQGLQFLIQYYNGEERAKGNILERFSAQQFPDLHSELNLSSLELGDSALYFCASGRGDYEQYFGPGTRLTVT.

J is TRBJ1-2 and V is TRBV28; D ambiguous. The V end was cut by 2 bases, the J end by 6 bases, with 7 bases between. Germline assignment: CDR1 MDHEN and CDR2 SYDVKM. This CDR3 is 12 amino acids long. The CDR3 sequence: CASSLGGHGYTF. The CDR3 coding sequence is TGTGCCAGCAGTTTAGGAGGGCATGGCTACACCTTC.

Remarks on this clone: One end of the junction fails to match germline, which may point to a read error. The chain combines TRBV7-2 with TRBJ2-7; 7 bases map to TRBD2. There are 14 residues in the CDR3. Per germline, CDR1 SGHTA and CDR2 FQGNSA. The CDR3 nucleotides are TGTGCCAGCAGCCTAGCGGTTAGCTCCTACGAGCAGTACTTC. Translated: CASSLAVSSYEQYF.

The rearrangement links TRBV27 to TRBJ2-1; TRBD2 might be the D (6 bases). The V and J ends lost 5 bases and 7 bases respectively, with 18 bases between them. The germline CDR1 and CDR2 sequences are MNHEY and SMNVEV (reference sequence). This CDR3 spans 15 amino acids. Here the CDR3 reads CASSPWGGVTNEQFF. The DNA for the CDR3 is TGTGCCAGCAGTCCTTGGGGCGGGGTTACAAATGAGCAGTTCTTC.